This TCR beta chain is from a study of Ad26.COV2.S vaccination and SARS-CoV-2 variants. Produced via immunoSEQ multiplex PCR; TCRdb's table is partial and in-frame only. The sample includes 350,000 to 400,000 clones, around nine tenths of them seen just once. The V and J ends lost 4 bases and 3 bases, in that order; junction bases with no gene match: 11. The CDR3 extends over 17 amino acids. Germline-derived CDR1 and CDR2 are MGHRA and YSYEKL. The treatment denotes: around 19 received Ad26.COV2.S at low or high dose, single or two shots; roughly five received placebo; per-sample allocation not given. Day 63 after the first vaccine or placebo injection was the time point for sampling.

This TCR was recovered from a person aged 18-65 years who received the Ad26.COV2.S COVID-19 vaccine or a placebo. The sequencing used peripheral blood, collected in a trial of Ad26.COV2.S vaccine versus placebo. The J gene is TRBJ1-2, the V gene TRBV4-1; 10 bases map to TRBD1. DNA for the CDR3: TGCGCCAGCAGCCCGCCCCTAATAGGGACAGGGGACTATGGCTACACCTTC. The encoded protein is CASSPPLIGTGDYGYTF.